Below, one TCR beta chain is given with its context. Its specificity is unknown. Treatment of the sample: oral pan-JAK inhibitor, 5-10 mg twice daily. The sample is drawn from a study of CD8+ T cells in alopecia areata. Sequencing used cDNA as its template, made by extracting RNA and reverse transcribing it. Sequencing used immunoSEQ multiplex PCR; TCRdb keeps in-frame clones, though not all of them. This table has 150,000 to 200,000 clones, about half appearing once. The study's findings and limits: There was only one nonresponder, so it was unclear how baseline CD8+ expansion relates to response. Possibly as an HLA-related effect, TCR sharing across patients appeared less clear than in mice.

The CDR3 length is 15 residues. Trimming removed 6 bases at V and 2 bases at J, with 14 bases between. Germline V gene lookup returns CDR1 LNHDA and CDR2 SQIVND (reference sequence). This TCR came from a human donor with alopecia areata. The chain has TRBV19 and TRBJ1-5; D is undetermined. The material was CD8+ T cells sorted from blood, obtained at roughly week 53, from a patient treated with tofacitinib. CDR3 sequence: CASRLVSYGNQPQHF. Here the CDR3 DNA reads TGTGCCAGTAGGTTGGTGAGTTACGGCAATCAGCCCCAGCATTTT.